Here is one T cell receptor (beta chain) with its context. Its antigen is currently not known. No much larger clone is present one base from it, and per-base qualities are unavailable. Distinct nucleotide sequences in the sample also encode this CDR3. This sample stems from a study of OX40 agonist ivuxolimab in advanced cancers. Some background on the complete study: Ivuxolimab, which targeted the costimulatory receptor OX40 (CD134), was an agonistic, fully human IgG2 monoclonal antibody. Of the 52 patients in dose escalation, 19 had hepatocellular carcinoma, some 15 had melanoma, 9 had renal cell carcinoma and 9 had head and neck cancer. The paper reports the monotherapy dose-escalation portion (N of about 50 patients) of the phase I ivuxolimab trial. Peripheral TCRbeta sequencing aimed to test whether ivuxolimab altered TCR sequence diversity and caused clonal T-cell expansion. Partial responses occurred in three dose-escalation patients, of whom one had hepatocellular carcinoma and two had cutaneous melanoma. Intravenous ivuxolimab was administered to patients every 2 weeks at six dose levels: 0.01, 0.1, 0.3, 1.5, 3 and 10 mg/kg. In the dose-escalation cohort, 70% to 85% of patients were male, and the mean age was approximately 60 years with a range of roughly 20 to 85. Patients were allowed to have had prior anti-PD-1, anti-PD-L1 or anti-CTLA-4 therapy, and approximately 40% of the dose-escalation patients had been treated with checkpoint inhibitors. Findings and caveats that apply to the study as a whole: Antigen specificity was not determined for the clonally expanded peripheral T cells. After ivuxolimab, more expanded clones were found on average in CD8+ T cells than in CD4+ T cells. In the 0.1-3.0 mg/kg groups, partial responders had among the lowest normalized peripheral clonal expansion, particularly in CD8+ T cells. Clonal expansion of both CD4+ and CD8+ blood T cells was observed from baseline to week 6 at doses 0.1 to 3.0 mg/kg. Low levels of normalized T-cell clonal expansion were also shown by some nonresponding patients.

Its CDR3 holds 13 amino acids, cysteine through phenylalanine. Left in the record is the CDR3 DNA by itself, 39 bases read in frame from the first base. The germline V gene (reference sequence) provides CDR1 SGHAT and CDR2 FQDESV. V was cut back by 3 bases and J by 2 bases, leaving a gap of 7 bases between them. The trial excluded patients who had a history of autoimmune disease or were on systemic immunosuppression. Peripheral blood for TCR sequencing was collected from all dose cohorts at baseline, on cycle 4 day 1, and on cycle 7 day 1. Samples were obtained from an open-label, multicenter, first-in-human phase I dose-escalation trial of ivuxolimab. Adults with locally advanced or metastatic melanoma, renal cell carcinoma, hepatocellular carcinoma or head and neck squamous cell carcinoma were enrolled in the trial. Before TCR sequencing, CD4+ T cells and CD8+ T cells were sorted from peripheral blood as separate populations.

To sequence the TCRbeta CDR3 region, genomic DNA was isolated from the sorted cells. TCRbeta CDR3 regions were sequenced using the immunoSEQ Assay. TCRdb mirrors the immuneACCESS table, restricted to in-frame sequences. Some clones are absent from its copies; in checked studies, under half trace to an unresolved V gene, and the reason for the others is unknown. Recorded for this sample are tens of thousands of clones; approximately 84% of them occurred a single time. The ten largest clones capture around 7.2% of the sample. The material was CD4+ or CD8+ T cells sorted from blood, obtained in a trial of the OX40 agonist ivuxolimab. The receptor's source is an adult with an advanced solid tumor such as melanoma, head and neck, liver or kidney cancer. In this chain, TRBV11-1 is recombined with TRBJ1-2, with the D gene not confidently named. In nucleotides, the sequence is TGTGCCAGCAGCTTCGCTCCGAACTATGGCTACACCTTC. This translates into CASSFAPNYGYTF.